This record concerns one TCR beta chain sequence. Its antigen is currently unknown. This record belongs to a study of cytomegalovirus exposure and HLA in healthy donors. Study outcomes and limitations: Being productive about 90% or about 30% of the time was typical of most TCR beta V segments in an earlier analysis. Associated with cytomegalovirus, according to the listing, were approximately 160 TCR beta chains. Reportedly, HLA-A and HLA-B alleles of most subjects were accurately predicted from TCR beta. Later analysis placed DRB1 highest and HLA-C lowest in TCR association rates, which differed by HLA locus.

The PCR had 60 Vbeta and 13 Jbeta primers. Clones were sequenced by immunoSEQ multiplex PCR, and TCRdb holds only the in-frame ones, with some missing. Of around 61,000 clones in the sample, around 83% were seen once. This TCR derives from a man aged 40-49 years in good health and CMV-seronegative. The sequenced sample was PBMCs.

CDR3 amino acids: CASRTTGGYTEAFF. In DNA, the CDR3 is TGCGCCAGCAGGACGACAGGGGGATACACTGAAGCTTTCTTT. The chain has TRBV4-3 and TRBJ1-1; 9 bases map to TRBD1. With V trimmed by 6 bases and J by 3 bases, 5 bases remained unmatched. Germline lookup yields CDR1 LGHNA and CDR2 YSLEER. The CDR3 has 14 residues.